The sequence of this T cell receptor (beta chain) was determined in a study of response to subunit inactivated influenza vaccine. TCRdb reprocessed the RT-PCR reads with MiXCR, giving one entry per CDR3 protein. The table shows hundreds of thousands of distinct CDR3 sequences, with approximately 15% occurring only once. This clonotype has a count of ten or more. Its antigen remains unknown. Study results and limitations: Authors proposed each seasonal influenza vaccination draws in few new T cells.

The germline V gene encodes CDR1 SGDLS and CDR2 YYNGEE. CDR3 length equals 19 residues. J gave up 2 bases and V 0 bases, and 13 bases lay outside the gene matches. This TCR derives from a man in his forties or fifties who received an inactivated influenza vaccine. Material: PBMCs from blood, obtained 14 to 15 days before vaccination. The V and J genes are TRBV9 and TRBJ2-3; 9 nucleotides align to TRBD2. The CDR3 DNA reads TGTGCCAGCAGCGTAGGTCCGGGACTAGCTCTTCTCAACACAGATACGCAGTATTTT. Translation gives CASSVGPGLALLNTDTQYF.